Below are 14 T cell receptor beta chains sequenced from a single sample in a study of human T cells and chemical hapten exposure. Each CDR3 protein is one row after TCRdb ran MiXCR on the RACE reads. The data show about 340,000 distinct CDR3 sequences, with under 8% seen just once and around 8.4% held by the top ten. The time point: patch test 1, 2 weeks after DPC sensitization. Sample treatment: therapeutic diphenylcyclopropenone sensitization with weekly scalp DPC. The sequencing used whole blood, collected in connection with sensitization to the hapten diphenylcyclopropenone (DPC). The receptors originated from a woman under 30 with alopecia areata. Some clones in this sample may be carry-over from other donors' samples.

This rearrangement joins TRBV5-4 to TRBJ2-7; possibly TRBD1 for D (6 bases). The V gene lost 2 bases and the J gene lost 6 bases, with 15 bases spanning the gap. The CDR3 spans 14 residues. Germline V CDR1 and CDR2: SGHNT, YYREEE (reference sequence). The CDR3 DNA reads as TGTGCCAGCAGCTTAAGACAGGATCGGGTCGAGCAGTACTTC. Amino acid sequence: CASSLRQDRVEQYF.

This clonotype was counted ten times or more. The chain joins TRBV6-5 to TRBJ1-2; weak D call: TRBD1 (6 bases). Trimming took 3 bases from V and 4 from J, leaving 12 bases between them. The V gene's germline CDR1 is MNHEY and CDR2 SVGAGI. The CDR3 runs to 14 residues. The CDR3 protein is CASSYGGPGYGYTF. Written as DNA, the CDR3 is TGTGCCAGCAGTTATGGGGGGCCTGGCTATGGCTACACCTTC.

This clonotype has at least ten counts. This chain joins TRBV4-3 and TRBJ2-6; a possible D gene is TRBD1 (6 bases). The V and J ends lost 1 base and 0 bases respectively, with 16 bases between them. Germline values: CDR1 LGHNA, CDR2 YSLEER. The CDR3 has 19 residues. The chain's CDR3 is CASSQATQGPSSGANVLTF. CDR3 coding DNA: TGCGCCAGCAGCCAAGCAACACAGGGTCCCAGCTCTGGGGCCAACGTCCTGACTTTC.

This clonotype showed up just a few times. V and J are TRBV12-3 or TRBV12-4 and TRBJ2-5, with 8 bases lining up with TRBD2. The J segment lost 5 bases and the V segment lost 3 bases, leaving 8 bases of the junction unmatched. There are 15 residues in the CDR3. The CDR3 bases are TGTGCCAGCAGTTTTAGACGGGGGGGCCCGGAGACCCAGTACTTC. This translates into CASSFRRGGPETQYF.

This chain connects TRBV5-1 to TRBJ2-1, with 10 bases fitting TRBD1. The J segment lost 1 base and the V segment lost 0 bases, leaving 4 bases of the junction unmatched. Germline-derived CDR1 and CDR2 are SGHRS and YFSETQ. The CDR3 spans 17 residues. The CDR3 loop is CASSLGRGQGSYNEQFF. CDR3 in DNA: TGCGCCAGCAGCTTGGGGCGGGGACAGGGGTCCTACAATGAGCAGTTCTTC.

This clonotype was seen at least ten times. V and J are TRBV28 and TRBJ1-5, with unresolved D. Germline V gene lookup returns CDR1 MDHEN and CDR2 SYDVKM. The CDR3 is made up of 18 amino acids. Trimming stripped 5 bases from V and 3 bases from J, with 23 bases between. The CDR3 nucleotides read TGTGCCAGCAGTCTAACCCCGTCTTACAGCCGGGACAATCAGCCCCAGCATTTT. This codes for CASSLTPSYSRDNQPQHF.

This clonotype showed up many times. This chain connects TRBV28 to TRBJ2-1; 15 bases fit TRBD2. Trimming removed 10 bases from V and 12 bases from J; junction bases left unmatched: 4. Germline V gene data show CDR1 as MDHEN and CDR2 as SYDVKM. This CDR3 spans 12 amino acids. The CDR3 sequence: CATGTSGGPQFF. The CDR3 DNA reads TGTGCCACCGGGACTAGCGGGGGGCCGCAGTTCTTC.

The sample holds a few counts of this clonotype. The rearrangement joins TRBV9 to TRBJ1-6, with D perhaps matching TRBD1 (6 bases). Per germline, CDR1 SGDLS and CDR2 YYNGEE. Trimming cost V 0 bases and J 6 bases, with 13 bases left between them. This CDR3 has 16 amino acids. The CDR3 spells CASSVETGTLNSPLHF. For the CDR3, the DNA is TGTGCCAGCAGCGTAGAAACAGGGACGCTTAATTCACCCCTCCACTTT.

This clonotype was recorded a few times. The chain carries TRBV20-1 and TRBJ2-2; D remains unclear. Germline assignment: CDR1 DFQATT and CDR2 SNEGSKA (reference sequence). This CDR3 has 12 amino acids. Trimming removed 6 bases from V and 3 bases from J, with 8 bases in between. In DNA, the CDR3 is TGCAGTGCCCACCGGGACACCGGGGAGCTGTTTTTT. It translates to CSAHRDTGELFF.

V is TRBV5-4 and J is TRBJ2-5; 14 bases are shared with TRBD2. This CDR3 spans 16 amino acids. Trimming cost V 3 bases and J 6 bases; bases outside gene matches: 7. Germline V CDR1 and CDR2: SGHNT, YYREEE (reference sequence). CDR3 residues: CASSSTTSGGAKTQYF. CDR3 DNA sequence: TGTGCCAGCAGCTCCACGACTAGCGGGGGGGCGAAGACCCAGTACTTC.

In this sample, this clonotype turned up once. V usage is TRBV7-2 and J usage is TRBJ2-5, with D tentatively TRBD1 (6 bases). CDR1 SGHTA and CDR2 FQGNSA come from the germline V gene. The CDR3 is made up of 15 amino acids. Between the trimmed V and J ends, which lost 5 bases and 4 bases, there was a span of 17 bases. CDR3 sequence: CASSPQGSTGETQYF. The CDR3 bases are TGTGCCAGCAGCCCCCAGGGGTCGACCGGAGAGACCCAGTACTTC.

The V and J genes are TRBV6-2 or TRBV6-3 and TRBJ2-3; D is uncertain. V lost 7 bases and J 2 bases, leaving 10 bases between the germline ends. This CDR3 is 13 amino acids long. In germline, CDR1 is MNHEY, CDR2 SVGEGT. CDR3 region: CASNTALTDTQYF. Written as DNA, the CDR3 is TGTGCCAGCAACACTGCTCTCACAGATACGCAGTATTTT.

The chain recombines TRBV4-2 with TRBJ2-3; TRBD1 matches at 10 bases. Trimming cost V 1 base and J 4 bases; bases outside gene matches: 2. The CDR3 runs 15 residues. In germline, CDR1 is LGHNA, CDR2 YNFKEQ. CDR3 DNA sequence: TGTGCCAGCAGCCAAGGGGACAGGGGTTCAGATACGCAGTATTTT. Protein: CASSQGDRGSDTQYF.

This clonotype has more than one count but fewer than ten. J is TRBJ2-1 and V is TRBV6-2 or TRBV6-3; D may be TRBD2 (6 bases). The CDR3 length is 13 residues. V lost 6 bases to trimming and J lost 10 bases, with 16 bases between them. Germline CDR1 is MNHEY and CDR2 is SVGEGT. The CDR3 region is CASRGDSFREQFF. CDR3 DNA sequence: TGTGCCAGCAGGGGGGACTCCTTCCGGGAGCAGTTCTTC.